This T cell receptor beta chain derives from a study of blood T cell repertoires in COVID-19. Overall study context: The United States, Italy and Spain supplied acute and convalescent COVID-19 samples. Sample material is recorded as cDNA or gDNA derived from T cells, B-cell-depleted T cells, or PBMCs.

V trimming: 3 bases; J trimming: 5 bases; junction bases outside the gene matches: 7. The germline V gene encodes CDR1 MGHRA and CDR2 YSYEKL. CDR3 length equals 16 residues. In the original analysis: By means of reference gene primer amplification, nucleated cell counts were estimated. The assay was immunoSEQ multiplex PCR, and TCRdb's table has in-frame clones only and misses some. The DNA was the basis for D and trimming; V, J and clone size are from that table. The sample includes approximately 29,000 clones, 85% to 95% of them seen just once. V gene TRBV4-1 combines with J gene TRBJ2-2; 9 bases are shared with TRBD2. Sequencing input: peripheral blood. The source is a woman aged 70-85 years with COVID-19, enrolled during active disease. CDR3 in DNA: TGCGCCAGCAGCCAGGGGAGCCTAGCGGGGACCGGGGAGCTGTTTTTT. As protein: CASSQGSLAGTGELFF.